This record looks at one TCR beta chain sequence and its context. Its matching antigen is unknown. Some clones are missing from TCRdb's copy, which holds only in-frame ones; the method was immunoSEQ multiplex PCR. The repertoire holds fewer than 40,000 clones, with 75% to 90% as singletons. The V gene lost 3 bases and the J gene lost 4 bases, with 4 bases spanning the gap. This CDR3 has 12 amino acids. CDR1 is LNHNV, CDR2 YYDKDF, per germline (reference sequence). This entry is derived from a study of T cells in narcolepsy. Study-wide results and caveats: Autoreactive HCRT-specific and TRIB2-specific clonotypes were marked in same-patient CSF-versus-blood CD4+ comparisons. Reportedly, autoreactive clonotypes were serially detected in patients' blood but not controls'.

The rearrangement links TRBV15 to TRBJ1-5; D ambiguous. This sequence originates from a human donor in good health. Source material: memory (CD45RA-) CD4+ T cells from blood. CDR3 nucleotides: TGTGCCACCAGCAGGTTTAATCAGCCCCAGCATTTT. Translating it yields CATSRFNQPQHF.